This TCR beta chain was sequenced for a study of blood T cell repertoires in COVID-19. Study context: Acute-phase and convalescent COVID-19 samples originated in the United States, Italy and Spain. The cDNA or gDNA used as material had been derived from T cells, B-cell-depleted T cells, or PBMCs.

V lost 4 bases and J lost 3, with 13 bases in between. Germline CDR1 and CDR2: SGHDT and YYEEEE. The CDR3 sequence is 14 residues long. Original processing methods: Scientists estimated how many nucleated cells there were by amplifying reference gene primers. Method: immunoSEQ multiplex PCR; TCRdb's copy keeps in-frame clones and lacks some. V, J and clone size derive from that table, while D and trimming were established from the DNA sequence. The sample holds roughly 150,000 clones; about 81% are singletons and the top ten take about 10%. The rearrangement links TRBV5-6 to TRBJ1-2; tentatively, D is TRBD1 (6 bases). Sequenced material: peripheral blood. This receptor was identified in a man aged 55 to 70 with active or convalescent COVID-19. The CDR3 spells CASSSAGAHYGYTF. Written as DNA, the CDR3 is TGTGCCAGCAGCAGCGCAGGGGCCCACTATGGCTACACCTTC.